The present TCR beta chain was sequenced within a study of response to subunit inactivated influenza vaccine. Study-level points and caveats: Each seasonal influenza vaccination recruits few new T cells, the authors suggested.

Comment on this clonotype: Its antigen remains unknown.

The CDR3 extends over 13 amino acids. Trimming left V 8 bases short and J 6 bases short, with 13 bases between. CDR1 is LNHDA and CDR2 is SQIVND in the germline V gene (reference sequence). TCRdb called the RT-PCR reads again in MiXCR, with one record for every CDR3 protein. The data hold about 520,000 distinct CDR3 sequences, with about 25% observed a single time. This chain joins TRBV19 and TRBJ2-2; perhaps TRBD1 as D (5 bases). Sequenced material: CD4+ T cells sorted from PBMCs, taken around 5 days after vaccination. The TCR sequence derives from a man aged 45 to 65 who received an inactivated influenza vaccine. CDR3 region: CASFTGPSGELFF. The CDR3 DNA is TGTGCCAGTTTTACAGGTCCGTCCGGGGAGCTGTTTTTT.